Listed here are 29 T cell receptor beta chains from one sample, sequenced in a study of CD8 T cells in ankylosing spondylitis. One entry per CDR3 protein results from TCRdb running MiXCR on the 5' RACE reads. The sample yields about 250,000 distinct CDR3 sequences, roughly 32% seen once. The material sequenced was blood, either unsorted or a sorted T cell fraction (not recorded which). Every receptor here comes from a male donor with ankylosing spondylitis or in good health (not recorded which).

The chain has TRBV9 and TRBJ2-7; 7 positions match TRBD1. The V segment lost 4 bases and the J segment 5 bases; nucleotides outside the gene matches: 9. The germline V gene has CDR1 SGDLS and CDR2 YYNGEE. This CDR3 region has 14 residues. CDR3 region: CASSYGTARDEQYF. The CDR3, as DNA: TGTGCCAGCAGCTACGGGACAGCCCGGGACGAGCAGTACTTC.

This clonotype came up a few times. The V call is TRBV5-6, the J call TRBJ2-7; a possible D gene is TRBD1 (6 bases). Germline lookup yields CDR1 SGHDT and CDR2 YYEEEE. V gave up 3 bases and J gave up 6 bases, with 10 bases separating them. The CDR3 is 12 amino acids. CDR3 DNA: TGTGCCAGCAGCTGGTCCAGGGGCGAGCAGTACTTC. Residues: CASSWSRGEQYF.

The chain carries TRBV20-1 and TRBJ1-1; TRBD1 might be the D (6 bases). From germline, CDR1 is DFQATT and CDR2 SNEGSKA (reference sequence). The length of the CDR3 is 14 residues. Trimming removed 3 bases from V and 5 bases from J, with 16 bases in between. The CDR3 DNA follows: TGCAGTGCTAGGCCCTCAGGGGTTCAAACTGAAGCTTTCTTT. Translated: CSARPSGVQTEAFF.

The CDR3 coding sequence is TGTGCCAGCAGCTTAGGCCTACGTGAGGAGCAGTTCTTC. This sequence encodes CASSLGLREEQFF. This chain joins TRBV13 and TRBJ2-1; no firm D call. V lost 0 bases and J 10 bases, leaving 10 bases between the germline ends. Germline values: CDR1 PRHDT, CDR2 FYEKMQ (reference sequence). The CDR3 loop spans 13 amino acids.

The rearrangement joins TRBV7-2 to TRBJ2-7; maybe TRBD2 (5 bases). The CDR3 runs 13 residues. Trimming shortened V by 6 bases and J by 2 bases, and 11 bases separated the two germline ends. Germline assignment: CDR1 SGHTA and CDR2 FQGNSA. The DNA for the CDR3 is TGTGCCAGCAGATCACCCGGGGCCTACGAGCAGTACTTC. This translates into CASRSPGAYEQYF.

The J gene is TRBJ2-2, the V gene TRBV28; 8 bases agree with TRBD2. From germline, CDR1 is MDHEN and CDR2 SYDVKM. The CDR3 sequence is 16 residues long. After removal of 11 bases from V and 4 bases from J, the junction contained 15 bases not matched to a gene. This chain's CDR3 is CAGASRGASGTGELFF. DNA of the CDR3: TGTGCCGGTGCTTCGCGGGGGGCCTCCGGCACCGGGGAGCTGTTTTTT.

This clonotype turned up a few times. The rearrangement uses TRBV4-1 and TRBJ2-3; D uncertain. Germline V lookup: CDR1 MGHRA, CDR2 YSYEKL. The CDR3 has 15 residues. Between the trimmed V and J ends, which lost 4 bases and 0 bases, there was a span of 11 bases. Written as DNA, the CDR3 is TGCGCCAGCAGCCGGATAATATCTAGCACAGATACGCAGTATTTT. Its translation: CASSRIISSTDTQYF.

This clonotype was counted a few times. The V gene is TRBV10-3, the J gene TRBJ2-5; no clear D. Germline assignment: CDR1 ENHRY and CDR2 SYGVKD. Trimming pared 3 bases from V and 3 bases from J, leaving 8 bases between. The CDR3 totals 13 residues. CDR3 sequence reads: CAISEVLKETQYF. The CDR3 coding sequence is TGTGCCATCAGTGAAGTCTTAAAAGAGACCCAGTACTTC.

The sample holds a few counts of this clonotype. The chain couples TRBV10-3 to TRBJ2-2; D might be TRBD1 (6 bases). This CDR3 has 13 residues. With 4 bases removed from V and 7 bases from J, the gap between germline ends came to 10 bases. The germline gives CDR1 ENHRY, CDR2 SYGVKD. The CDR3 sequence: CAISGEGDGELFF. The CDR3, as DNA: TGTGCCATCAGTGGCGAGGGGGACGGGGAGCTGTTTTTT.

This clonotype was seen ten or more times. The chain uses TRBV20-1 and TRBJ2-1, with 8 positions matching TRBD2. Germline values: CDR1 DFQATT, CDR2 SNEGSKA (reference sequence). V lost 5 bases, J lost 6 bases, and 9 bases stayed unmatched. There are 14 residues in the CDR3. DNA for the CDR3: TGCAGTGCTTGTACCCCGGGACTAGGCAATGAGCAGTTCTTC. Its protein product is CSACTPGLGNEQFF.

The V gene is TRBV6-1, the J gene TRBJ2-3; D may be TRBD1 (6 bases). This CDR3 has 15 residues. Trimming stripped 6 bases from V and 2 bases from J, with 15 bases between. The germline V gene has CDR1 MNHNS and CDR2 SASEGT. The CDR3 bases are TGTGCCAGCAGAAAAGGACAGTTTTTCACAGATACGCAGTATTTT. Translation: CASRKGQFFTDTQYF.

The CDR3 sequence: CSASVEETQYF. CDR3 sequence (DNA): TGCAGTGCTAGCGTGGAGGAGACCCAGTACTTC. The chain carries TRBV20-1 and TRBJ2-5; the D is unclear. Germline lookup yields CDR1 DFQATT and CDR2 SNEGSKA (reference sequence). V was cut by 3 bases and J by 5 bases, with 7 bases left in between. The CDR3 spans 11 residues.

Here the CDR3 reads CASSYPTETQYF. CDR3 DNA: TGTGCCAGCAGTTACCCAACAGAGACCCAGTACTTC. The rearrangement uses TRBV6-6 and TRBJ2-5; D is unclear. Germline V gene sequence: CDR1 MNHNY, CDR2 SVGAGI (reference sequence). Trimming stripped 2 bases from V and 4 bases from J, with 5 bases between. The CDR3 contains 12 residues.

This sequence joins TRBV15 and TRBJ2-1; perhaps TRBD1 as D (6 bases). V lost 3 bases, J lost 5 bases, and 11 bases lay in between. This CDR3 has 14 residues. CDR1 and CDR2 (germline): LNHNV, YYDKDF (reference sequence). DNA of the CDR3: TGTGCCACCAGCAGGACAGGAACCGACAATGAGCAGTTCTTC. Translated, it gives CATSRTGTDNEQFF.

This chain joins TRBV6-5 and TRBJ1-1; no reliable D call. Germline CDR1 and CDR2: MNHEY and SVGAGI. Deletions cut 3 bases from V and 3 bases from J, with 11 bases between. This CDR3 is built from 14 residues. CDR3 in DNA: TGTGCCAGCAGTTATACGATCTTATACACTGAAGCTTTCTTT. This codes for CASSYTILYTEAFF.

The chain carries TRBV29-1 and TRBJ2-5; a weak D match, TRBD1 (6 bases). V was pared by 6 bases and J by 5 bases, with 13 bases between. Germline CDR1 and CDR2: SQVTM and ANQGSEA. This CDR3 spans 12 amino acids. CDR3 region: CSVQGLGETQYF. In nucleotides, the CDR3 is TGCAGCGTCCAGGGGTTGGGGGAGACCCAGTACTTC.

This clonotype occurred a few times. The V gene is TRBV5-1, the J gene TRBJ2-3; 8 positions match TRBD1. With V trimmed by 4 bases and J by 5 bases, 6 bases remained unmatched. Germline V gene lookup returns CDR1 SGHRS and CDR2 YFSETQ. The CDR3 length is 14 residues. CDR3 in DNA: TGCGCCAGCAGCGTCGGACAGGGAGGAGATACGCAGTATTTT. It encodes CASSVGQGGDTQYF.

This clonotype has just a few counts. The rearrangement uses TRBV20-1 and TRBJ2-4; 11 bases line up with TRBD2. CDR1 is DFQATT, CDR2 SNEGSKA, per germline (reference sequence). Unmatched junction bases numbered 11, after V lost 6 bases and J lost 1 base. CDR3 length: 17 residues. CDR3 DNA sequence: TGCAGTGCCCCACTAGCGGGGGCCGTGCGGGCCAAAAACATTCAGTACTTC. Its translation: CSAPLAGAVRAKNIQYF.

The sample holds a few counts of this clonotype. The chain links TRBV7-9 to TRBJ2-4; D assignment may be TRBD1 or TRBD2 (5 bases each). The CDR3 has 15 amino acids. CDR1 SEHNR and CDR2 FQNEAQ come from the germline V gene (reference sequence). The V and J ends lost 5 bases and 7 bases respectively, with 18 bases between them. The CDR3 DNA reads as TGTGCCAGCAGCACCCGGGACCCAGCTTATAACATTCAGTACTTC. This translates into CASSTRDPAYNIQYF.

V usage is TRBV20-1 and J usage is TRBJ1-4; D unresolved. Looked up from germline, CDR1 is DFQATT and CDR2 is SNEGSKA (reference sequence). V was shortened by 3 bases and J by 6 bases, with 11 bases between the two germline ends. CDR3 length: 13 residues. The DNA of the CDR3 is TGCAGTGCTAGGGCCCTCCCGGATGAAAAACTGTTTTTT. Encoded protein: CSARALPDEKLFF.

V usage is TRBV20-1 and J usage is TRBJ2-2; TRBD1 matches at 8 bases. J gave up 2 bases and V 5 bases, and 10 bases lay outside the gene matches. CDR3 length equals 16 residues. Germline V CDR1 and CDR2: DFQATT, SNEGSKA (reference sequence). The CDR3 region is CSAPLGGQANTGELFF. CDR3 bases: TGCAGTGCTCCTTTGGGGGGACAGGCCAACACCGGGGAGCTGTTTTTT.

The table lists this clonotype with a few counts. The chain uses TRBV10-3 and TRBJ2-3, with 13 positions matching TRBD2. Per the germline V gene, CDR1 is ENHRY and CDR2 is SYGVKD. Germline trimming cut 6 bases from V and 10 bases from J; bases unmatched to any gene: 7. CDR3 length: 14 amino acids. For the CDR3, the DNA is TGTGCCATCAGAGATACTAGCGGGGGGGCATCGCAGTATTTT. This sequence encodes CAIRDTSGGASQYF.

This clonotype was counted ten times or more. The chain couples TRBV29-1 to TRBJ2-6, with D perhaps TRBD2 (5 bases). V shed 6 bases and J shed 2 bases, with 11 bases lying between them. In germline, CDR1 is SQVTM, CDR2 ANQGSEA. The CDR3 is 14 residues long. CDR3 region: CSVRMGAGANVLTF. DNA for the CDR3: TGCAGCGTCCGAATGGGAGCTGGGGCCAACGTCCTGACTTTC. Supplemented by reference TRBV29-1 and TRBJ2-6, the full variable domain reads SAVISQKPSRDICQRGTSLTIQCQVDSQVTMMFWYRQQPGQSLTLIATANQGSEATYESGFVIDKFPISRPNLTFSTLTVSNMSPEDSSIYLCSVRMGAGANVLTFGAGSRLTVL.

This clonotype was seen a few times. The chain couples TRBV29-1 to TRBJ2-3; D possibly corresponds to TRBD1 (6 bases). V was cut by 4 bases and J by 4 bases, with 15 bases left in between. This CDR3 has 14 amino acids. In germline, CDR1 is SQVTM, CDR2 ANQGSEA. The CDR3 here is CSVGRQVRPDTQYF. The CDR3 coding sequence is TGCAGCGTTGGAAGACAGGTTCGGCCAGATACGCAGTATTTT.

In nucleotides, the CDR3 is TGCGCCAGCTCCCGGACCCTCATGAACACTGAAGCTTTCTTT. This translates into CASSRTLMNTEAFF. The rearrangement joins TRBV5-1 to TRBJ1-1, with D uncertain. This CDR3 is built from 14 residues. Germline V gene sequence: CDR1 SGHRS, CDR2 YFSETQ. V lost 7 bases and J lost 0, with 13 bases in between.

V usage is TRBV20-1 and J usage is TRBJ1-1; possibly TRBD1 for D (5 bases). Germline CDR1 DFQATT, CDR2 SNEGSKA (reference sequence). The CDR3 sequence is 13 residues long. V dropped 3 bases and J dropped 5 bases, with 13 bases sitting between them. CDR3 loop: CSARGQGETEAFF. The DNA of the CDR3 is TGCAGTGCTAGGGGGCAGGGAGAGACTGAAGCTTTCTTT.

The V and J genes are TRBV11-2 and TRBJ2-3; the D is unclear. Germline CDR1 and CDR2: SGHAT and FQNNGV. Trimming cost V 4 bases and J 3 bases, with 8 bases left between them. CDR3 length equals 13 residues. The CDR3 loop is CASSYSQTDTQYF. CDR3 sequence (DNA): TGTGCCAGCAGCTACTCCCAAACAGATACGCAGTATTTT.

This sequence joins TRBV12-3 or TRBV12-4 and TRBJ1-4; perhaps TRBD1 as D (5 bases). V dropped 2 bases and J dropped 4 bases, with 8 bases sitting between them. The CDR3 consists of 14 residues. The CDR3 nucleotides are TGTGCCAGCAGTTTACAGGGCGGTAATGAAAAACTGTTTTTT. This gives the protein CASSLQGGNEKLFF.

This clonotype turned up a few times. The rearrangement uses TRBV20-1 and TRBJ1-5, with 9 bases matching TRBD1. The V and J ends lost 6 bases and 1 base, in that order; junction bases with no gene match: 10. The germline gives CDR1 DFQATT, CDR2 SNEGSKA (reference sequence). The CDR3 consists of 16 residues. In nucleotides, the CDR3 is TGCAGTGCCAACGACAGGGGGAGATTCAGCAATCAGCCCCAGCATTTT. Its protein is CSANDRGRFSNQPQHF.